One and the same sample provided the 23 T cell receptor beta chains below, sequenced in a study of Ad26.COV2.S vaccination and SARS-CoV-2 variants. Sequenced by immunoSEQ multiplex PCR; TCRdb stores in-frame clones only, minus some. In the table there are roughly 250,000 clones, about 83% of which are singletons. This sample's treatment: roughly 20 received Ad26.COV2.S at low or high dose, single or two shots; 5 received placebo; per-sample allocation not given. Sampling was performed 63 days after the first vaccine or placebo injection. Source: peripheral blood, taken in a trial of Ad26.COV2.S vaccine versus placebo. These receptors were collected from a person between 18 and 59 years old who received the Ad26.COV2.S COVID-19 vaccine or a placebo.

V gene TRBV9 combines with J gene TRBJ2-1, with 12 bases lining up with TRBD2. The CDR3 covers 15 residues. The ends lost 0 bases at V and 14 bases at J; junction bases unmatched: 9. Germline V gene sequence: CDR1 SGDLS, CDR2 YYNGEE. The CDR3, as DNA: TGTGCCAGCAGCGTAGGGTCTAGCGGGAGGGCCAGGAAGTTCTTC. Protein: CASSVGSSGRARKFF.

In its sample, this clone was seen once. V and J are TRBV3-1 (or the pseudogene TRBV3-2) and TRBJ2-3; D ambiguous. V was pared by 5 bases and J by 6 bases, with 9 bases between. CDR1 LGHDT and CDR2 YNNKEL come from the germline V gene (reference sequence). This CDR3 has 12 amino acids. The CDR3 sequence: CASSAVGDTQYF. Written as DNA, the CDR3 is TGTGCCAGCAGCGCCGTTGGGGATACGCAGTATTTT.

J is TRBJ1-1 and V is TRBV5-1; D uncertain. V was trimmed by 4 bases and J by 4 bases, leaving 14 bases between them. The CDR3 contains 14 residues. CDR1 SGHRS and CDR2 YFSETQ come from the germline V gene. The CDR3 DNA is TGCGCCAGCAGCACCCTGCTAGGAAGCACTGAAGCTTTCTTT. Its translation is CASSTLLGSTEAFF.

V and J are TRBV11-2 and TRBJ1-1; D possibly corresponds to TRBD1 (5 bases). This CDR3 has 15 residues. The germline gives CDR1 SGHAT, CDR2 FQNNGV. The V end lost 2 bases, the J end lost 0 bases, and 10 bases lay between the germline ends. DNA of the CDR3: TGTGCCAGCAGCTTAAGAGGGGCCATGAACACTGAAGCTTTCTTT. Protein sequence: CASSLRGAMNTEAFF.

The rearrangement uses TRBV7-9 and TRBJ1-1; TRBD1 is a possible D gene (6 bases). V shed 5 bases and J shed 0 bases, with 19 bases lying between them. Per the germline V gene, CDR1 is SEHNR and CDR2 is FQNEAQ (reference sequence). The CDR3 runs 17 residues. The CDR3 protein is CASSPRGDLRMNTEAFF. The CDR3 bases are TGTGCCAGCAGCCCTAGGGGGGACCTTCGAATGAACACTGAAGCTTTCTTT.

Written as DNA, the CDR3 is TGCGCCAGCAGCCAAGAGAAGCGGGCCTCTCTCTACGAGCAGTACGTC. Protein product: CASSQEKRASLYEQYV. V gene TRBV4-1 combines with J gene TRBJ2-7, with D perhaps TRBD2 (6 bases). Trimming cost V 0 bases and J 3 bases, with 15 bases left between them. CDR1 and CDR2 from the germline V gene are MGHRA and YSYEKL. There are 16 residues in the CDR3.

This sequence joins TRBV27 and TRBJ2-1; 12 bases align to TRBD2. From germline, CDR1 is MNHEY and CDR2 SMNVEV (reference sequence). Trimming cost V 5 bases and J 4 bases; bases outside gene matches: 6. The CDR3 contains 16 residues. This CDR3 is CASSPILAGGYNEQFF. CDR3 nucleotides: TGTGCCAGCAGTCCGATACTAGCGGGGGGATACAATGAGCAGTTCTTC.

The chain joins TRBV2 to TRBJ2-2, with 7 bases aligning to TRBD1. This CDR3 has 14 residues. Germline V gene data show CDR1 as SNHLY and CDR2 as FYNNEI. Trimming cost V 6 bases and J 6 bases; bases outside gene matches: 7. CDR3 nucleotide sequence: TGTGCCAGCAGCCTTGGACAGGTAGCCGGGGAGCTGTTTTTT. This codes for CASSLGQVAGELFF.

The J gene is TRBJ2-3, the V gene TRBV18; TRBD2 matches at 8 bases. Germline V gene sequence: CDR1 KGHSH, CDR2 LQKENI. The CDR3 runs to 19 residues. Trimming removed 3 bases from V and 1 base from J; junction bases left unmatched: 15. The DNA for the CDR3 is TGTGCCAGCTCACCCCCCGGGGGGGAGCGGAGATTACGCACAGATACGCAGTATTTT. As protein: CASSPPGGERRLRTDTQYF.

The CDR3 is CATSDSGSPTDTQYF. CDR3 DNA sequence: TGTGCCACCAGTGACTCCGGGAGCCCCACAGATACGCAGTATTTT. This sequence joins TRBV24-1 and TRBJ2-3, with D possibly matching TRBD2 (6 bases). CDR1 is KGHDR, CDR2 SFDVKD, per germline. V was trimmed by 4 bases and J by 2 bases, leaving 12 bases between them. This CDR3 spans 15 amino acids.

This rearrangement joins TRBV6-1 to TRBJ1-2; D gene ambiguous. This CDR3 is 15 amino acids long. From germline, CDR1 is MNHNS and CDR2 SASEGT. Trimming left V 0 bases short and J 6 bases short, with 14 bases between. CDR3 DNA: TGTGCCAGCAGTGAAGCGCTCCTCTTACACGATGGCTACACCTTC. It translates to CASSEALLLHDGYTF.

The gene calls are TRBV3-1 (or the pseudogene TRBV3-2) and TRBJ1-4; no clear D. V lost 3 bases to trimming and J lost 8 bases, with 13 bases between them. This CDR3 region has 14 residues. Per the germline V gene, CDR1 is LGHDT and CDR2 is YNNKEL (reference sequence). The CDR3 loop is CASSQGSQWEKLFF. For the CDR3, the DNA is TGTGCCAGCAGCCAGGGCTCACAGTGGGAAAAACTGTTTTTT.

The rearrangement links TRBV19 to TRBJ2-7; D might be TRBD2 (6 bases). The V gene's germline CDR1 is LNHDA and CDR2 SQIVND (reference sequence). The CDR3 spans 14 residues. The V and J ends lost 5 bases and 3 bases respectively, with 14 bases between them. The CDR3 DNA follows: TGTGCCAGTAGTGCCGGGACTTACCTCTACGAGCAGTACTTC. Amino acids: CASSAGTYLYEQYF.

This chain connects TRBV6-5 to TRBJ2-1, with TRBD2 matching 11 bases. The CDR3 covers 15 residues. Germline assignment: CDR1 MNHEY and CDR2 SVGAGI. V dropped 9 bases and J dropped 4; count of bases not matched to a gene: 8. In DNA form, the CDR3 reads TGTGCCAGAGTGATTAGCGGGAGGGAATACAATGAGCAGTTCTTC. This sequence encodes CARVISGREYNEQFF.

The chain recombines TRBV5-5 with TRBJ2-4; D is ambiguous. The CDR3 is 15 residues long. V lost 0 bases and J 5 bases, leaving 12 bases between the germline ends. CDR1 and CDR2 from the germline V gene are SGHKS and YYEKEE (reference sequence). The CDR3 coding sequence is TGTGCCAGCAGCTTGGCCACGGGCGTTCAAAACATTCAGTACTTC. Its protein product is CASSLATGVQNIQYF.

V usage is TRBV19 and J usage is TRBJ1-2; the match to TRBD1 covers 7 bases. The CDR3 covers 13 residues. Germline CDR1 and CDR2: LNHDA and SQIVND (reference sequence). After removal of 4 bases from V and 4 bases from J, the junction contained 3 bases not matched to a gene. CDR3 region: CASSTGTAYGYTF. CDR3 nucleotide sequence: TGTGCCAGTAGTACTGGGACAGCCTATGGCTACACCTTC.

V is TRBV5-4 and J is TRBJ1-3; 8 bases are a match to TRBD1. V trimming: 1 base; J trimming: 0 bases; junction bases outside the gene matches: 9. The CDR3 spans 18 residues. In germline, CDR1 is SGHNT, CDR2 YYREEE (reference sequence). DNA of the CDR3: TGTGCCAGCAGCTTGCGAATGGACAGGGCTTCCTCTGGAAACACCATATATTTT. Translating it yields CASSLRMDRASSGNTIYF.

The chain uses TRBV28 and TRBJ1-2; possibly TRBD1 for D (5 bases). The CDR3 runs 14 residues. The V and J ends lost 1 base and 4 bases respectively, with 10 bases between them. CDR1 and CDR2 from the germline V gene are MDHEN and SYDVKM. The CDR3 DNA reads as TGTGCCAGCAGTTTATCGGACACAATCTATGGCTACACCTTC. Translated: CASSLSDTIYGYTF.

The chain combines TRBV6-4 with TRBJ2-2; D possibly corresponds to TRBD1 (5 bases). Between the trimmed V and J ends, which lost 6 bases and 3 bases, there was a span of 20 bases. CDR3 size: 17 residues. The germline CDR1 and CDR2 sequences are MRHNA and SNTAGT. CDR3 region: CASRTPGRAEYTGELFF. CDR3 DNA: TGTGCCAGCAGGACCCCGGGCAGGGCGGAGTACACCGGGGAGCTGTTTTTT.

The chain employs TRBV7-9 and TRBJ1-4; unclear D gene. In germline, CDR1 is SEHNR, CDR2 FQNEAQ (reference sequence). There are 13 residues in the CDR3. The ends were cut back, 1 base at V and 8 bases at J, with 8 bases in the middle. CDR3 loop: CASSLGLWEKLFF. Here the CDR3 DNA reads TGTGCCAGCAGCTTAGGACTGTGGGAAAAACTGTTTTTT.

This chain uses TRBV5-4 with TRBJ2-7; 11 positions agree with TRBD1. Germline loops: CDR1 SGHNT, CDR2 YYREEE (reference sequence). This CDR3 spans 14 amino acids. J gave up 3 bases and V 3 bases, and 2 bases lay outside the gene matches. CDR3 DNA sequence: TGTGCCAGCAGCTCGGGGACAGGGGGCTACGAGCAGTACGTC. Amino acid sequence: CASSSGTGGYEQYV.

This clone was seen more than once but under ten times. V usage is TRBV5-6 and J usage is TRBJ1-2, with D perhaps TRBD1 (5 bases). Germline V CDR1 and CDR2: SGHDT, YYEEEE. CDR3 size: 14 residues. Trimming took 4 bases from V and 4 from J, leaving 14 bases between them. In nucleotides, the CDR3 is TGTGCCAGCAGCACCGGACGGACAATCTATGGCTACACCTTC. As protein: CASSTGRTIYGYTF.

This chain links TRBV7-9 with TRBJ1-2, with 9 bases matching TRBD1. J was trimmed by 4 bases and V by 4 bases; bases with no gene match: 1. The germline CDR1 and CDR2 sequences are SEHNR and FQNEAQ (reference sequence). The CDR3 has 13 residues. In DNA form, the CDR3 reads TGTGCCAGCAGCTCGGGACAGGGCTATGGCTACACCTTC. As protein: CASSSGQGYGYTF.